This TCR beta chain originates from a study of T cell responses to AZD1222 COVID-19 vaccine. Study-level points and caveats: At baseline, just five to seven AZD1222 recipients tested seropositive.

TCRdb keeps only in-frame clones here, not all; method: immunoSEQ multiplex PCR. The table includes 150,000 to 250,000 clones, 90% to 95% detected once. Germline V CDR1 and CDR2: SGHTA, FQGNSA. The CDR3 has 14 amino acids. Trimming took off 5 bases at V and 5 bases at J, with 12 bases between the two ends. Regarding this clone: Its antigen is currently unknown.

The TCR was taken from an adult who received the AZD1222 COVID-19 vaccine. The rearrangement uses TRBV7-2 and TRBJ1-4, with D perhaps TRBD1 (6 bases). The sample consisted of peripheral blood, taken 28 days after the second AZD1222 dose. In DNA form, the CDR3 reads TGTGCCAGCAGCCCAGACAGGACCAATGAAAAACTGTTTTTT. This codes for CASSPDRTNEKLFF.